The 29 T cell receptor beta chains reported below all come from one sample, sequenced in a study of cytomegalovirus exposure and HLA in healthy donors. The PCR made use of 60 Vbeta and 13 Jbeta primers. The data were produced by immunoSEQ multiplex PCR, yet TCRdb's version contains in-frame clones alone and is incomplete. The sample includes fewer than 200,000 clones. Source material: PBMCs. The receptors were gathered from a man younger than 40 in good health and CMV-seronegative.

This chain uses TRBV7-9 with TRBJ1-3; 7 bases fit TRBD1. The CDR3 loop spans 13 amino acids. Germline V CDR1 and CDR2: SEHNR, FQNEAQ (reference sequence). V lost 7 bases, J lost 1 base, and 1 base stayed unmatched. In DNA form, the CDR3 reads TGTGCCAGCAAGACAGGGTCTGGAAACACCATATATTTT. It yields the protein CASKTGSGNTIYF.

Here the CDR3 reads CASSSLSGNTEAFF. In DNA form, the CDR3 reads TGTGCCAGCAGCTCCCTATCAGGGAACACTGAAGCTTTCTTT. This chain uses TRBV7-7 with TRBJ1-1; D remains ambiguous. Trimming removed 4 bases at V and 1 base at J, with 10 bases between. The CDR3 runs 14 residues. The germline V gene has CDR1 SSHAT and CDR2 FNYEAQ (reference sequence).

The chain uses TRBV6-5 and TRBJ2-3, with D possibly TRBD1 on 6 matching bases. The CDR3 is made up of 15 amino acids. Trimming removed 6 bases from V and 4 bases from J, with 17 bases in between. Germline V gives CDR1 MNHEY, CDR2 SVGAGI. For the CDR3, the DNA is TGTGCCAGCAGGACCAGACAGGTCGGGGCAGATACGCAGTATTTT. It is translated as CASRTRQVGADTQYF.

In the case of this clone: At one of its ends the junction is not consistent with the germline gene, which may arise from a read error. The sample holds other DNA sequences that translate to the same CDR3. This CDR3 reads CSVLTGSAGELFF. CDR3 nucleotide sequence: TGCAGCGTTTTGACTGGATCGGCCGGGGAACTGTTTTTT. This sequence joins TRBV29-1 and TRBJ2-2; weak D call: TRBD2 (5 bases). Germline V gene sequence: CDR1 SQVTM, CDR2 ANQGSEA. This CDR3 spans 13 amino acids.

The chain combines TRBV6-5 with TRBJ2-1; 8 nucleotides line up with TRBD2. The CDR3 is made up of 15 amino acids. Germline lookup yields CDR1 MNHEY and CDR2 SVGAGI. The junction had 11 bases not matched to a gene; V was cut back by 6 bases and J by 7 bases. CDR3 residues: CASRSTSVRPNEQFF. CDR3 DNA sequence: TGTGCCAGCAGATCGACTAGCGTAAGGCCAAATGAGCAGTTCTTC.

For the CDR3, the DNA is TGTGCCAGCAGCTCCTGGGGACAACCGAATCAGCCCCAGCATTTT. Its translation is CASSSWGQPNQPQHF. The V call is TRBV7-2, the J call TRBJ1-5; the D gene is possibly TRBD1 (6 bases). Trimming cost V 4 bases and J 4 bases, with 14 bases left between them. CDR1 and CDR2 (germline): SGHTA, FQGNSA. This CDR3 has 15 amino acids.

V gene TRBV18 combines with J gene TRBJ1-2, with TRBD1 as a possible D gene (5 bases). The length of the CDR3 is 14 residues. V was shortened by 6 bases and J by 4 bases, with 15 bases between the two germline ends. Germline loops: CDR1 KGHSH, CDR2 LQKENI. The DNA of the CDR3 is TGTGCCAGCTCTTCCACCGGGACTTCCTATGGCTACACCTTC. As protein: CASSSTGTSYGYTF. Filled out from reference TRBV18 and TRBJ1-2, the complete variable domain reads NAGVMQNPRHLVRRRGQEARLRCSPMKGHSHVYWYRQLPEEGLKFMVYLQKENIIDESGMPKERFSAEFPKEGPSILRIQQVVRGDSAAYFCASSSTGTSYGYTFGSGTRLTVV.

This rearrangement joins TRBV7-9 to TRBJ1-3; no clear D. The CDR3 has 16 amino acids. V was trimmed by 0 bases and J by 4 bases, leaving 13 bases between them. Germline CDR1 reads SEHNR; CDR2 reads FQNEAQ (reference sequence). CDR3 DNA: TGTGCCAGCAGCTTAGCGCGAGGCAGTCAAGGAAACACCATATATTTT. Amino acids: CASSLARGSQGNTIYF.

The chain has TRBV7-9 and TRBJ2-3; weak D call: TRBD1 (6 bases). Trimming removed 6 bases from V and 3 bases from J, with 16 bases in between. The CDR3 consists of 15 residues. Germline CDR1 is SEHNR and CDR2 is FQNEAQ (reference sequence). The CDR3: CASRRRGGTTDTQYF. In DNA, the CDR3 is TGTGCCAGCAGACGGAGAGGGGGTACAACAGATACGCAGTATTTT. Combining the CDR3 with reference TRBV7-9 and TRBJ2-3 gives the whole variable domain DTGVSQNPRHKITKRGQNVTFRCDPISEHNRLYWYRQTLGQGPEFLTYFQNEAQLEKSRLLSDRFSAERPKGSFSTLEIQRTEQGDSAMYLCASRRRGGTTDTQYFGPGTRLTVL.

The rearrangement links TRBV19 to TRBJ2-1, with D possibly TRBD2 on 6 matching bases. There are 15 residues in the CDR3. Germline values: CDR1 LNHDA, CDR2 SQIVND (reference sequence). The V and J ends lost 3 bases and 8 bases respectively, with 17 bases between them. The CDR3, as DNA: TGTGCCAGTAGTATGGTTCCGGGAGCGAGCTATGAGCAGTTCTTC. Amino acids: CASSMVPGASYEQFF.

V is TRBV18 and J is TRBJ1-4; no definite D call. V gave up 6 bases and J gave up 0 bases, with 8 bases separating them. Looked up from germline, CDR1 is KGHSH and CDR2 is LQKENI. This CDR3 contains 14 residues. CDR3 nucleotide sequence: TGTGCCAGCTCGATTGGCACAACTAATGAAAAACTGTTTTTT. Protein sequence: CASSIGTTNEKLFF.

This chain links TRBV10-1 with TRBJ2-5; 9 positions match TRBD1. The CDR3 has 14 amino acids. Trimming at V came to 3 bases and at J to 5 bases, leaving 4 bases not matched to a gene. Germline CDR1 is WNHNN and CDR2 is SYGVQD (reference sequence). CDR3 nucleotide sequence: TGCGCCAGCAGTGATGGAACAGGGGGCGAGACCCAGTACTTC. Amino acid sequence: CASSDGTGGETQYF.

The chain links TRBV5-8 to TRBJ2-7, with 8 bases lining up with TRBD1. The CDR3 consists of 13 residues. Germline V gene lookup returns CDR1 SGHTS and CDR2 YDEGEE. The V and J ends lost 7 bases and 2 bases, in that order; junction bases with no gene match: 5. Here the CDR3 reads CASRRTGTYEQYF. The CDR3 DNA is TGTGCCAGCCGAAGGACAGGGACCTACGAGCAGTACTTC.

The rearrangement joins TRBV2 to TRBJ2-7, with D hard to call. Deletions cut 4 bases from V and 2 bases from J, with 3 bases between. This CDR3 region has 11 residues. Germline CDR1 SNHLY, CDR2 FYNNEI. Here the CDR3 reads CASSVTYEQYF. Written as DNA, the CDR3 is TGTGCCAGCAGTGTCACCTACGAGCAGTACTTC.

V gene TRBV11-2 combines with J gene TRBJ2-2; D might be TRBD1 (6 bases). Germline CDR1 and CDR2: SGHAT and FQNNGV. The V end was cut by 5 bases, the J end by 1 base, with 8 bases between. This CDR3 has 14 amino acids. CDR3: CASSPQGNTGELFF. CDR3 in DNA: TGTGCCAGCAGCCCACAGGGGAACACCGGGGAGCTGTTTTTT.

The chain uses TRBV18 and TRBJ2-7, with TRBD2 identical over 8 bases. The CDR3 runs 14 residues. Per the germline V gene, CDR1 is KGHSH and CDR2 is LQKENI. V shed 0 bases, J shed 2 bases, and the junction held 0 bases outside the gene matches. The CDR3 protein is CASSPPSGTYEQYF. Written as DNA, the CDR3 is TGTGCCAGCTCACCACCTAGCGGGACCTACGAGCAGTACTTC.

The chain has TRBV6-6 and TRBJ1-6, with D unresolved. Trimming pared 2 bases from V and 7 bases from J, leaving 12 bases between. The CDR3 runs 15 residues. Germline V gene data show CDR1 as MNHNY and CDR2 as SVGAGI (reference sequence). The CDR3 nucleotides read TGTGCCAGCAGTTACGGCGCAGGCCCCAATTCACCCCTCCACTTT. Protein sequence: CASSYGAGPNSPLHF.

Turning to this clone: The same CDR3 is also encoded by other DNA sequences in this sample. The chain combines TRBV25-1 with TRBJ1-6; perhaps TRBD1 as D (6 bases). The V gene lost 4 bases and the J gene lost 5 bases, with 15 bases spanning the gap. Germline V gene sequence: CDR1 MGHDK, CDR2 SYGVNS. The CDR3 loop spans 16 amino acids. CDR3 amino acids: CASSVGQPSNNSPLHF. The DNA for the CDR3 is TGTGCCAGCAGTGTTGGACAGCCTTCTAATAATTCACCCCTCCACTTT.

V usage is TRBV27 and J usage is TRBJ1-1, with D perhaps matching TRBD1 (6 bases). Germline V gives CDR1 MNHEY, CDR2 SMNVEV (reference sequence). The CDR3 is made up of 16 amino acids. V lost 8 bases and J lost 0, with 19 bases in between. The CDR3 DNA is TGTGCCAGCGCCTCGAGGCAGGGGCTGATGAACACTGAAGCTTTCTTT. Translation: CASASRQGLMNTEAFF.

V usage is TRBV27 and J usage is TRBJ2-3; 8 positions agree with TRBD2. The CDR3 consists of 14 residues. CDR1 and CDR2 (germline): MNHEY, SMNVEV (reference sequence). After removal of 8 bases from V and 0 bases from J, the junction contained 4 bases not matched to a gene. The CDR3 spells CASRSGVSTDTQYF. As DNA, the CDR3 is TGTGCCAGCCGTAGCGGGGTAAGCACAGATACGCAGTATTTT.

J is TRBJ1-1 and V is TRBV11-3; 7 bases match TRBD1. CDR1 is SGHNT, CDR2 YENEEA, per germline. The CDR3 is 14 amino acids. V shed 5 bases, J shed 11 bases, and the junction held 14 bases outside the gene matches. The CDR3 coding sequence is TGTGCCAGCAGCCAAATGACAGGGTCGGGTTCGGCTTTCTTT. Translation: CASSQMTGSGSAFF.

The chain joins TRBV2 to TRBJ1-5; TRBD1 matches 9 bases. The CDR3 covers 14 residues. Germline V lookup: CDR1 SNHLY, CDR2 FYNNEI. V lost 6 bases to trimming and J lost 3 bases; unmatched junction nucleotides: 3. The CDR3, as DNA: TGTGCCAGCAGGGACAGGGGCCTCAATCAGCCCCAGCATTTT. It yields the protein CASRDRGLNQPQHF.

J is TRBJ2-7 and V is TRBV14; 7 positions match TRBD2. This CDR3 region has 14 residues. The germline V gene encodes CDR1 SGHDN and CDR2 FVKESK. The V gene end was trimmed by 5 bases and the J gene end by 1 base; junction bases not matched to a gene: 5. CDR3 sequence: CASSAGVRSYEQYF. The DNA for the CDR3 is TGTGCCAGCAGCGCGGGAGTAAGGTCCTACGAGCAGTACTTC.

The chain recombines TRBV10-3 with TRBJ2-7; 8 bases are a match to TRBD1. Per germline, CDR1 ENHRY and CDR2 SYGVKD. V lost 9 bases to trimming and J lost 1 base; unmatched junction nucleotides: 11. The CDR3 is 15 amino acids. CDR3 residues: CAISAGGRGSYEQYF. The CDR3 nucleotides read TGTGCCATTTCGGCAGGGGGCCGAGGGTCCTACGAGCAGTACTTC.

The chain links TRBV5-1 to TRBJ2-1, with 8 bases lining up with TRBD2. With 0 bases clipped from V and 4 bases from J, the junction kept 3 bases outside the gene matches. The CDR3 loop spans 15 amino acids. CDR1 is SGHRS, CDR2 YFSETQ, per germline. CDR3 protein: CASSLEASGYNEQFF. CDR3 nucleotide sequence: TGCGCCAGCAGCTTGGAGGCTAGCGGGTACAATGAGCAGTTCTTC.

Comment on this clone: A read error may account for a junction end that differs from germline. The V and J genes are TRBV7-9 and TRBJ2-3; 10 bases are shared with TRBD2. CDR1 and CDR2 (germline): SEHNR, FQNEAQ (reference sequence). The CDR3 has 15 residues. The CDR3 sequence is CASSLAGGPTDTQYF. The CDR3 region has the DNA TGTGCCAGCAGTTTAGCGGGAGGACCCACAGATACGCAGTATTTT.

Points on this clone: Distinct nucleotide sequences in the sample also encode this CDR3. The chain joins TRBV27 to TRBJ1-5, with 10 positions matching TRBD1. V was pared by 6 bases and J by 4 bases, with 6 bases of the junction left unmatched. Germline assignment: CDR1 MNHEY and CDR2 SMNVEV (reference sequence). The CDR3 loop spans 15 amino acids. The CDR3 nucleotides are TGTGCCAGCAGCCTGGGACAGGGGATTAATCAGCCCCAGCATTTT. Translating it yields CASSLGQGINQPQHF.

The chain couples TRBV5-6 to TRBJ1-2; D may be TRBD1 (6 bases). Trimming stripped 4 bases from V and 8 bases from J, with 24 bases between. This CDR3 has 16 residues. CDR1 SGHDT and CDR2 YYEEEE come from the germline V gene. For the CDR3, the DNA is TGTGCCAGCAGCCTCCGTATTAGTGCAGGGGAGAAGGGCTACACCTTC. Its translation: CASSLRISAGEKGYTF. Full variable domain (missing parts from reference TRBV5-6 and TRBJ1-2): DAGVTQSPTHLIKTRGQQVTLRCSPKSGHDTVSWYQQALGQGPQFIFQYYEEEERQRGNFPDRFSGHQFPNYSSELNVNALLLGDSALYLCASSLRISAGEKGYTFGSGTRLTVV.

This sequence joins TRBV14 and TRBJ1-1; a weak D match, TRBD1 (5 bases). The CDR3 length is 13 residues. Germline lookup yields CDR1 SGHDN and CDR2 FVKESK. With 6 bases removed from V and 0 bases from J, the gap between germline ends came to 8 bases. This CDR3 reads CASSRGMNTEAFF. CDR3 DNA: TGTGCCAGCAGTCGGGGGATGAACACTGAAGCTTTCTTT.